These 10 T cell receptor beta chains share one sample of origin, sequenced in a study of shared clonotypes between healthy human individuals. The method was immunoSEQ multiplex PCR; TCRdb's version includes in-frame clones alone and lacks a portion of them. The data contain 2 million to 2.5 million clones, 80% to 95% of them singletons. Sequenced sample: naive CD4+ T cells from PBMCs. Subset denoted: CD45RA+ positively selected. The receptors derive from a young man in good health. Some clones in this sample may be carry-over from other donors' samples.

This rearrangement joins TRBV7-2 to TRBJ1-5; TRBD1 matches 11 bases. Trimming cost V 5 bases and J 1 base; bases outside gene matches: 4. The germline V gene encodes CDR1 SGHTA and CDR2 FQGNSA. The length of the CDR3 is 16 residues. The DNA for the CDR3 is TGTGCCAGCAGCGGACAGGGGGCGCTAAGCAATCAGCCCCAGCATTTT. Its translation: CASSGQGALSNQPQHF.

The genes are TRBV4-1 and TRBJ2-6, with D tentatively TRBD1 (6 bases). Per germline, CDR1 MGHRA and CDR2 YSYEKL. This CDR3 is built from 17 residues. V gave up 4 bases and J gave up 0 bases, with 13 bases separating them. The CDR3 coding sequence is TGCGCCAGCAGCCGGACACCACAGGGCTCTGGGGCCAACGTCCTGACTTTC. It encodes CASSRTPQGSGANVLTF.

This chain links TRBV30 with TRBJ2-5; D not certain. V lost 1 base and J 0 bases, leaving 3 bases between the germline ends. Germline V gene data show CDR1 as GTSNPN and CDR2 as SVGIG (reference sequence). The CDR3 loop spans 12 amino acids. CDR3 in DNA: TGTGCCTGGAGTGCTAACCAAGAGACCCAGTACTTC. Translation: CAWSANQETQYF.

The rearrangement joins TRBV5-4 to TRBJ2-1; D not resolved. Trimming removed 0 bases at V and 6 bases at J, with 4 bases between. This CDR3 contains 12 residues. Germline CDR1 SGHNT, CDR2 YYREEE (reference sequence). The CDR3 spells CASSLDFNEQFF. The DNA for the CDR3 is TGTGCCAGCAGCTTGGACTTCAATGAGCAGTTCTTC.

The chain combines TRBV21-1 with TRBJ2-6; the table's TRBD2 call for D was not verified on the DNA. TRBV21-1 is deemed a pseudogene. This CDR3 is built from 16 residues. The CDR3: CASSIKGRAGANVLTF. CDR3 coding DNA: TGTGCCAGCAGCATTAAGGGGAGGGCTGGGGCCAACGTCCTGACTTTC.

There are a few counts of this clone. The chain couples TRBV27 to TRBJ2-2; D is unresolved. Germline V gene data show CDR1 as MNHEY and CDR2 as SMNVEV (reference sequence). Trimming removed 2 bases from V and 0 bases from J, with 4 bases in between. CDR3 length equals 14 residues. In DNA, the CDR3 is TGTGCCAGCAGTTTAAACGCGAACACCGGGGAGCTGTTTTTT. The encoded protein is CASSLNANTGELFF.

The chain links TRBV2 to TRBJ1-1, with 8 bases identical to TRBD1. The CDR3 has 15 residues. V lost 6 bases to trimming and J lost 0 bases; unmatched junction nucleotides: 6. Germline values: CDR1 SNHLY, CDR2 FYNNEI. DNA for the CDR3: TGTGCCAGCAGGGGAGGGACAGGACTGAACACTGAAGCTTTCTTT. Encoded protein: CASRGGTGLNTEAFF.

This clone has a single count. This rearrangement joins TRBV9 to TRBJ2-2, with D possibly called TRBD1 or TRBD2 (6 bases each). CDR3 length: 16 amino acids. Germline V lookup: CDR1 SGDLS, CDR2 YYNGEE. The ends were cut back, 2 bases at V and 5 bases at J, with 16 bases in the middle. The chain's CDR3 is CASSVGTGGLTGELFF. The CDR3 DNA reads as TGTGCCAGCAGCGTCGGGACTGGGGGGCTTACCGGGGAGCTGTTTTTT.

As concerns this clone: Other DNA sequences within the sample encode an identical CDR3. The V call is TRBV5-1, the J call TRBJ1-6, with D possibly matching TRBD1 (6 bases). The ends were cut back, 4 bases at V and 7 bases at J, with 9 bases in the middle. This CDR3 contains 13 residues. Germline CDR1 is SGHRS and CDR2 is YFSETQ. The CDR3 sequence: CASSLTGNSPLHF. The CDR3 region has the DNA TGCGCCAGCAGCCTAACAGGGAATTCACCCCTCCACTTT.

The chain is built from TRBV28 and TRBJ1-2; D possibly corresponds to TRBD1 (6 bases). Germline assignment: CDR1 MDHEN and CDR2 SYDVKM. V was trimmed by 8 bases and J by 6 bases, leaving 19 bases between them. The length of the CDR3 is 14 residues. The CDR3 region has the DNA TGTGCCAGCTCCGGGGGGGGGCGCTTTGATGGCTACACCTTC. It encodes CASSGGGRFDGYTF.